These 9 T cell receptor beta chains share one sample of origin, sequenced in a study of radiotherapy plus CTLA-4 blockade in lung cancer. Measured with immunoSEQ multiplex PCR; TCRdb has only the in-frame clones, and not every one. The repertoire includes around 86,000 clones, over 80% of them detected once, and 0.65% to 0.95% sits in the top ten. The input for sequencing was peripheral blood, taken from a patient treated with radiotherapy plus ipilimumab. Receptors were obtained from a human donor with non-small cell lung cancer who had stable disease on radiotherapy plus ipilimumab.

This sequence joins TRBV6-1 and TRBJ2-7; D gene uncertain. Per germline, CDR1 MNHNS and CDR2 SASEGT. The CDR3 loop spans 12 amino acids. V lost 2 bases and J 6 bases, leaving 8 bases between the germline ends. CDR3 bases: TGTGCCAGCAGTGAAATTGGCTTCGAGCAGTACTTC. This codes for CASSEIGFEQYF.

The chain links TRBV5-1 to TRBJ2-7, with TRBD2 identical over 9 bases. The CDR3 consists of 18 residues. Germline V gene sequence: CDR1 SGHRS, CDR2 YFSETQ. V dropped 1 base and J dropped 1; count of bases not matched to a gene: 12. The CDR3 DNA reads TGCGCCAGCAGCTTGCTTGGTGGAGGAGCGGGAGGATCCTACGAGCAGTACTTC. Amino acids: CASSLLGGGAGGSYEQYF.

The chain has TRBV18 and TRBJ1-2, with 9 bases aligning to TRBD1. The V segment lost 3 bases and the J segment 13 bases; nucleotides outside the gene matches: 3. The CDR3 has 11 amino acids. Germline CDR1 and CDR2: KGHSH and LQKENI. CDR3 amino acids: CASSPLGQGTF. The CDR3 coding sequence is TGTGCCAGCTCACCGCTGGGACAGGGCACCTTC. Full variable domain (remainder filled in from reference TRBV18 and TRBJ1-2): NAGVMQNPRHLVRRRGQEARLRCSPMKGHSHVYWYRQLPEEGLKFMVYLQKENIIDESGMPKERFSAEFPKEGPSILRIQQVVRGDSAAYFCASSPLGQGTFGSGTRLTVV.

The rearrangement uses TRBV12-2 and TRBJ2-7. TRBV12-2 is designated a pseudogene. The CDR3 consists of 15 residues. Here the CDR3 reads CASRFTWVAMVEQYF. The CDR3, as DNA: TGTGCAAGTCGCTTTACTTGGGTGGCCATGGTGGAACAGTACTTC.

The V gene is TRBV6-5, the J gene TRBJ2-7, with D perhaps being TRBD1 or TRBD2 (5 bases each). Trimming cost V 4 bases and J 1 base, with 17 bases left between them. This CDR3 is built from 16 residues. Germline CDR1 is MNHEY and CDR2 is SVGAGI. For the CDR3, the DNA is TGTGCCAGCAGTTTGATCCAGGGAGATGGGTCCTACGAGCAGTACTTC. This sequence encodes CASSLIQGDGSYEQYF.

The chain joins TRBV30 to TRBJ2-1; D not certain. Germline V gene data show CDR1 as GTSNPN and CDR2 as SVGIG (reference sequence). The germline V and J ends were trimmed by 2 bases and 10 bases, with 12 bases remaining between them. The CDR3 loop spans 12 amino acids. This chain's CDR3 is CAWSPQTFEQFF. Here the CDR3 DNA reads TGTGCCTGGAGTCCCCAAACCTTCGAGCAGTTCTTC.

The chain links TRBV5-1 to TRBJ2-7, with TRBD2 matching 10 bases. CDR1 and CDR2 from the germline V gene are SGHRS and YFSETQ. CDR3 length equals 17 residues. V lost 4 bases to trimming and J lost 1 base; unmatched junction nucleotides: 11. The CDR3 is CASSPGSGRAGSYEQYF. DNA of the CDR3: TGCGCCAGCAGCCCCGGGAGCGGGAGGGCCGGGTCCTACGAGCAGTACTTC.

V is TRBV7-3 and J is TRBJ2-3, with D perhaps matching TRBD1 or TRBD2 (6 bases each). CDR3 length: 15 amino acids. The germline gives CDR1 SGHTA, CDR2 FQGTGA. V shed 5 bases and J shed 4 bases, with 16 bases lying between them. CDR3 nucleotide sequence: TGTGCCAGCAGCCGGAAGGGGGACTGGGCAGATACGCAGTATTTT. Its translation: CASSRKGDWADTQYF.

This chain joins TRBV28 and TRBJ1-2; D is perhaps TRBD1 (5 bases). Trimming removed 6 bases at V and 5 bases at J, with 16 bases between. From germline, CDR1 is MDHEN and CDR2 SYDVKM. The CDR3 covers 14 residues. The CDR3 here is CASRTANIVYGYTF. CDR3 sequence (DNA): TGTGCCAGCAGGACAGCGAACATCGTGTATGGCTACACCTTC.